This T cell receptor (beta chain) is from a study of graft-versus-host responses after intestinal transplantation. As for the study in general: Each patient got anti-thymocyte globulin induction, then tacrolimus and steroids for roughly 3 years.

This CDR3 contains 13 residues. Germline trimming cut 7 bases from V and 4 bases from J; bases unmatched to any gene: 4. CDR1 and CDR2 (germline): MNHNY, SVGAGI (reference sequence). With regard to this clone: What it recognizes is unknown.

Libraries were prepared by immunoSEQ multiplex PCR; TCRdb keeps only in-frame clonotypes and omits some of them. The sample contains roughly 90,000 clones, 85% to 95% of which appear only once. Study-level points and caveats: Peak levels of circulating GvH clones tracked with early post-transplant HvG declines.

This material consisted of unstimulated CD8+ T cells sorted from spleen or lymph node cells, taken before intestinal transplant. The TCR was taken from a human donor who received an intestinal transplant. This chain joins TRBV6-6 and TRBJ2-1; 7 positions match TRBD2. The CDR3 DNA follows: TGTGCCAGCAATGGACTAGTGTACAATGAGCAGTTCTTC. This sequence encodes CASNGLVYNEQFF.